Below are 9 T cell receptor beta chains sequenced from a single sample in a study of cytomegalovirus exposure and HLA in healthy donors. It was with 60 Vbeta and 13 Jbeta primers that the PCR ran. The method was immunoSEQ multiplex PCR; TCRdb's version includes in-frame clones alone and lacks a portion of them. Of over 150,000 clones detected, about 77% appear once; the ten largest clones hold approximately 7%. The specimen was PBMCs. The receptors were sampled from a male donor in good health and CMV-seropositive.

This clone has only a few counts. The chain employs TRBV6-5 and TRBJ2-5; D unresolved. CDR3 size: 12 residues. V lost 5 bases and J lost 5, with 9 bases in between. The germline V gene encodes CDR1 MNHEY and CDR2 SVGAGI. The CDR3 DNA reads as TGTGCCAGCAGTCCCTTAGAGGAGACCCAGTACTTC. It yields the protein CASSPLEETQYF.

The rearrangement links TRBV10-2 to TRBJ1-2; no clear D gene. Germline V lookup: CDR1 WSHSY, CDR2 SAAADI. The V end was cut by 3 bases, the J end by 3 bases, with 5 bases between. The CDR3 contains 12 residues. Written as DNA, the CDR3 is TGCGCCAGCAGTGACAGTTACTATGGCTACACCTTC. The encoded protein is CASSDSYYGYTF.

The V and J genes are TRBV5-8 and TRBJ2-6; TRBD1 matches at 8 bases. Looked up from germline, CDR1 is SGHTS and CDR2 is YDEGEE. CDR3 length: 18 residues. V trimming: 4 bases; J trimming: 0 bases; junction bases outside the gene matches: 9. CDR3 nucleotides: TGTGCCAGCAGCGCTCTGGACAGGGCTTCCTCTGGGGCCAACGTCCTGACTTTC. It encodes CASSALDRASSGANVLTF.

The chain uses TRBV30 and TRBJ2-7, with 8 bases lining up with TRBD2. The CDR3 loop spans 15 amino acids. Germline CDR1 and CDR2: GTSNPN and SVGIG (reference sequence). V trimming: 1 base; J trimming: 3 bases; junction bases outside the gene matches: 8. CDR3 in amino acids: CAWSAGVSGVYEQYF. CDR3 DNA sequence: TGTGCCTGGAGTGCCGGGGTTAGCGGGGTCTACGAGCAGTACTTC.

The chain combines TRBV11-2 with TRBJ2-2; D remains unclear. Looked up from germline, CDR1 is SGHAT and CDR2 is FQNNGV. This CDR3 contains 16 residues. Trimming took 2 bases from V and 0 from J, leaving 10 bases between them. The CDR3 sequence: CASSLRPTSNTGELFF. As DNA, the CDR3 is TGTGCCAGCAGCTTACGCCCGACATCGAACACCGGGGAGCTGTTTTTT.

The chain combines TRBV7-9 with TRBJ2-3; 11 bases line up with TRBD1. Germline V lookup: CDR1 SEHNR, CDR2 FQNEAQ (reference sequence). Trimming removed 4 bases from V and 3 bases from J; junction bases left unmatched: 3. This CDR3 spans 15 amino acids. The CDR3 region has the DNA TGTGCCAGCAGCTCGGACAGGGGGCTGACAGATACGCAGTATTTT. As protein: CASSSDRGLTDTQYF.

The gene calls are TRBV5-1 and TRBJ1-1; possible D gene TRBD1, 5 bases. Germline assignment: CDR1 SGHRS and CDR2 YFSETQ. V gave up 0 bases and J gave up 1 base, with 13 bases separating them. The CDR3 is 16 residues long. The CDR3 here is CASSLGGSTQNTEAFF. CDR3 DNA sequence: TGCGCCAGCAGCTTGGGGGGCAGCACTCAGAACACTGAAGCTTTCTTT.

The rearrangement uses TRBV5-1 and TRBJ2-3, with D perhaps TRBD1 (6 bases). Deletions cut 4 bases from V and 0 bases from J, with 12 bases between. The CDR3 runs 15 residues. Per the germline V gene, CDR1 is SGHRS and CDR2 is YFSETQ. CDR3 DNA sequence: TGCGCCAGCAGCGAGGGACACCTTAGCACAGATACGCAGTATTTT. This encodes CASSEGHLSTDTQYF.

The V call is TRBV9, the J call TRBJ2-5; D might be TRBD2 (6 bases). Deletions cut 3 bases from V and 5 bases from J, with 14 bases between. The germline CDR1 and CDR2 sequences are SGDLS and YYNGEE. The CDR3 spans 14 residues. The CDR3 sequence is CASSAHRSGETQYF. CDR3 DNA sequence: TGTGCCAGCAGCGCCCATCGAAGCGGGGAGACCCAGTACTTC.